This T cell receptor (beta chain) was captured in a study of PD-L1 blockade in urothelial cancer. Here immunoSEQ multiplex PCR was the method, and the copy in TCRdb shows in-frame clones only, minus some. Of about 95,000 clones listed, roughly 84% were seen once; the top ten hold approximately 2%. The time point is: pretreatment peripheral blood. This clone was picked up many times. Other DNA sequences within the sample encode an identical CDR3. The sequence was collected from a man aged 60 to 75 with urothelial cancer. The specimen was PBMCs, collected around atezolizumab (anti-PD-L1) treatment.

DNA of the CDR3: TGCGCCAGCAGCCAAGATAGGGAGAGTTCACCCCTCCACTTT. Its translation: CASSQDRESSPLHF. This rearrangement joins TRBV4-3 to TRBJ1-6; unclear D gene. CDR1 is LGHNA, CDR2 YSLEER, per germline. There are 14 residues in the CDR3. V shed 0 bases and J shed 9 bases, with 9 bases lying between them.